This T cell receptor (beta chain) comes out of a study of vaccination and CD4 T cells after COVID-19. Looking at the study overall: Stimulation of cells relied on overlapping spike peptides derived from SARS-CoV-2, HCoV-NL63, HCoV-OC43 and HCoV-229E.

A word on this clonotype: Antigen unknown.

CDR3 length equals 13 residues. The V gene end was trimmed by 5 bases and the J gene end by 4 bases; junction bases not matched to a gene: 4. Germline CDR1 reads SEHNR; CDR2 reads FQNEAQ (reference sequence). Treatment of the sample: roughly nine-day PBMC culture with coronavirus spike peptide pools or control peptides (ViraFEST assay). Upon completion of 10 days of culture, CD4+ T cells were isolated via negative selection. The Oncomine TCR Beta short-read assay sequenced DNA from cultured CD4+ T cells. A single record per CDR3 protein comes from TCRdb applying MiXCR to the PCR reads. Altogether about 15,000 distinct CDR3 sequences are present, 53% being singletons, with the ten largest covering 10%.

The receptor's source is a human donor who had recovered from COVID-19. The sequencing here drew on CD4+ T cells from blood, cultured in vitro, taken before SARS-CoV-2 vaccination. This chain connects TRBV7-9 to TRBJ1-2; TRBD1 matches 7 bases. This CDR3 reads CASSNRGPYGYTF. The CDR3 region has the DNA TGTGCCAGCAGCAATAGGGGGCCCTATGGCTACACCTTC. The complete variable domain, with remaining parts taken from reference TRBV7-9 and TRBJ1-2, reads DTGVSQNPRHKITKRGQNVTFRCDPISEHNRLYWYRQTLGQGPEFLTYFQNEAQLEKSRLLSDRFSAERPKGSFSTLEIQRTEQGDSAMYLCASSNRGPYGYTFGSGTRLTVV.